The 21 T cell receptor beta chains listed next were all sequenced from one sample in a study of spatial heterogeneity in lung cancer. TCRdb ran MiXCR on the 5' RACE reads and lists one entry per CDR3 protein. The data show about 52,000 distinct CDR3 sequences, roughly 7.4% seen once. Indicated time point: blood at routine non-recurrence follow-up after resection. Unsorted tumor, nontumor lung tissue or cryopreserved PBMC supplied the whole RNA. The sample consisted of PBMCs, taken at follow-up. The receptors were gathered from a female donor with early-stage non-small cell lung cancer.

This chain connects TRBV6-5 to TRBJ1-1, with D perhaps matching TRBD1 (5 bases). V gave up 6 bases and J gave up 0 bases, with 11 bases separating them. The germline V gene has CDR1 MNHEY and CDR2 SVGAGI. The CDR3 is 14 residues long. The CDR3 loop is CASREGRLNTEAFF. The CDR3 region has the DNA TGTGCCAGCAGAGAGGGACGGTTGAACACTGAAGCTTTCTTT.

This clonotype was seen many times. CDR3 amino acids: CASNTRAGANVLTF. CDR3 bases: TGTGCCAGCAATACAAGGGCTGGGGCCAACGTCCTGACTTTC. The V gene is TRBV6-6, the J gene TRBJ2-6; no definite D call. Deletions cut 7 bases from V and 2 bases from J, with 9 bases between. Per germline, CDR1 MNHNY and CDR2 SVGAGI (reference sequence). The CDR3 contains 14 residues.

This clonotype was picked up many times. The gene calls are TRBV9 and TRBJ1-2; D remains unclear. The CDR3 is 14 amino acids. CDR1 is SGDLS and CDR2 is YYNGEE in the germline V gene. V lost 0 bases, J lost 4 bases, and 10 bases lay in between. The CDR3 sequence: CASSVADLGYGYTF. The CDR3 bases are TGTGCCAGCAGCGTAGCTGACCTCGGCTATGGCTACACCTTC.

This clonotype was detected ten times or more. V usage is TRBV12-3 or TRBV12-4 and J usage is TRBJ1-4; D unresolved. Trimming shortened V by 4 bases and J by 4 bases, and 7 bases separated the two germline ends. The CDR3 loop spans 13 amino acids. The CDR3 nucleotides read TGTGCCAGCAGTTGGACGGATAATGAAAAACTGTTTTTT. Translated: CASSWTDNEKLFF.

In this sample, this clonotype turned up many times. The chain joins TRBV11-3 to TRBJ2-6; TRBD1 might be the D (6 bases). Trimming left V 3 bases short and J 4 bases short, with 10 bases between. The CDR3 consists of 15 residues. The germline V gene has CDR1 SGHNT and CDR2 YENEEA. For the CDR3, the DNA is TGTGCCAGCAGCTTCACAGGGACCGGGGCCAACGTCCTGACTTTC. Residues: CASSFTGTGANVLTF.

CDR3 amino acids: CASSLARVATDTQYF. The DNA of the CDR3 is TGTGCCAGCAGTTTAGCGCGGGTAGCTACAGATACGCAGTATTTT. This chain joins TRBV12-3 or TRBV12-4 and TRBJ2-3, with a tentative D call TRBD2 (5 bases). Trimming took off 0 bases at V and 3 bases at J, with 10 bases between the two ends. The CDR3 sequence is 15 residues long.

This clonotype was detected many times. CDR3: CASSFLPVDSGRPQHF. In DNA form, the CDR3 reads TGCGCCAGCAGCTTTCTCCCCGTCGATTCCGGCCGGCCCCAGCATTTT. The chain carries TRBV5-1 and TRBJ1-5; the D is unclear. CDR1 and CDR2 from the germline V gene are SGHRS and YFSETQ. V lost 2 bases to trimming and J lost 9 bases, with 21 bases between them. This CDR3 is built from 16 residues.

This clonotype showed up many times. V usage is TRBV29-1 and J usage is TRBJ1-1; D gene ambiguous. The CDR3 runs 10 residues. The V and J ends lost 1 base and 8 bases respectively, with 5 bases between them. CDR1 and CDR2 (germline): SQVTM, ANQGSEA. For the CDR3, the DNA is TGCAGCGTTGAAGCTAGAGAAGCTTTCTTT. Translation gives CSVEAREAFF.

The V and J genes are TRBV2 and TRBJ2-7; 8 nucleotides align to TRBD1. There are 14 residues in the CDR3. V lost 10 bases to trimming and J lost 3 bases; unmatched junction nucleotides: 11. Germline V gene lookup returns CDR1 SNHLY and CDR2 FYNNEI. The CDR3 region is CATRSPGTGYEQYF. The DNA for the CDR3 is TGTGCCACCCGATCCCCTGGGACAGGCTACGAGCAGTACTTC.

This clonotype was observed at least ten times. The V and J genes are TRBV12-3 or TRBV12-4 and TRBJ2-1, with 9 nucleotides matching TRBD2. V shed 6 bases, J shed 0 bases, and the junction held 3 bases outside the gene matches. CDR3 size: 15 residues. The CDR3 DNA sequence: TGTGCCAGCAGGACTAGCGGCAGCTCCTACAATGAGCAGTTCTTC. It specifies CASRTSGSSYNEQFF.

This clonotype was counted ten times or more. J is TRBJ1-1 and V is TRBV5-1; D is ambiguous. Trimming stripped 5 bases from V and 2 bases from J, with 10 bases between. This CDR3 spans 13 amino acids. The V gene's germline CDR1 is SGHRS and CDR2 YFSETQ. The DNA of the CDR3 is TGCGCCAGCAGAAACCAGATTAACACTGAAGCTTTCTTT. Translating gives CASRNQINTEAFF.

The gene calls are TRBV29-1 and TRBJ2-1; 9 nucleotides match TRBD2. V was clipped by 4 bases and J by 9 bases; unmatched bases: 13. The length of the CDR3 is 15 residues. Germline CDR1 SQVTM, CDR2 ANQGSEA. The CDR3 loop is CSVAAQGGGVSEQFF. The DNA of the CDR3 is TGCAGCGTTGCAGCCCAAGGCGGGGGGGTCAGTGAGCAGTTCTTC.

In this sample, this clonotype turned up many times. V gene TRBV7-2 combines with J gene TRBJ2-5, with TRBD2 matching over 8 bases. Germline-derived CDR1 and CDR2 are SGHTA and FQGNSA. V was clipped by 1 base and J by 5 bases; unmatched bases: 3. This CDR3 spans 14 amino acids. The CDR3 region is CASSLGAGVETQYF. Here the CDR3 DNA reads TGTGCCAGCAGCTTAGGAGCGGGGGTGGAGACCCAGTACTTC.

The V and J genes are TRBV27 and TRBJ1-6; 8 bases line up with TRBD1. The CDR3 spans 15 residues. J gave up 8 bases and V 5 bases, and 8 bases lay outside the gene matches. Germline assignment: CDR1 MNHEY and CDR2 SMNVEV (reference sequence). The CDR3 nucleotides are TGTGCCAGCAGTGCCCGACAGGGGACACATTCACCCCTCCACTTT. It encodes CASSARQGTHSPLHF.

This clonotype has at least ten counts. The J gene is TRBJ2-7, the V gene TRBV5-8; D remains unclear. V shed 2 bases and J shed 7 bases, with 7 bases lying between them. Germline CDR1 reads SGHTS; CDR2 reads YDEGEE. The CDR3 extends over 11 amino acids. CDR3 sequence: CASSFPAEQYF. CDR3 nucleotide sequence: TGTGCCAGCAGCTTCCCCGCGGAGCAGTACTTC.

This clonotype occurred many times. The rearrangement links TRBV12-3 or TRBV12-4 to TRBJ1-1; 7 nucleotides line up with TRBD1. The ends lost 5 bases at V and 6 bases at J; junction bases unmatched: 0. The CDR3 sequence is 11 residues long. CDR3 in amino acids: CASSDRAEAFF. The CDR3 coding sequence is TGTGCCAGCAGTGACAGGGCTGAAGCTTTCTTT.

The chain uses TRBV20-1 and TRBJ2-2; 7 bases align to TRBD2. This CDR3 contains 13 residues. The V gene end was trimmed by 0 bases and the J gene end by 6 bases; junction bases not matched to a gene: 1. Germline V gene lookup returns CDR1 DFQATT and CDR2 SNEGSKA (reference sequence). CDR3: CSARDRGAGELFF. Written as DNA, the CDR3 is TGCAGTGCTAGAGATCGGGGGGCCGGGGAGCTGTTTTTT.

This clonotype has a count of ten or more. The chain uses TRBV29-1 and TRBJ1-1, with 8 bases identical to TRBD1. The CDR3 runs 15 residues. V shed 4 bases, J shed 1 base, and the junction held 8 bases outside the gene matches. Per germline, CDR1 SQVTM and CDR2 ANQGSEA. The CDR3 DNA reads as TGCAGCGTTGTCATGCCGGGACAGGAGAACACTGAAGCTTTCTTT. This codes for CSVVMPGQENTEAFF. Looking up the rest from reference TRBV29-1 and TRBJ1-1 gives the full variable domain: SAVISQKPSRDICQRGTSLTIQCQVDSQVTMMFWYRQQPGQSLTLIATANQGSEATYESGFVIDKFPISRPNLTFSTLTVSNMSPEDSSIYLCSVVMPGQENTEAFFGQGTRLTVV.

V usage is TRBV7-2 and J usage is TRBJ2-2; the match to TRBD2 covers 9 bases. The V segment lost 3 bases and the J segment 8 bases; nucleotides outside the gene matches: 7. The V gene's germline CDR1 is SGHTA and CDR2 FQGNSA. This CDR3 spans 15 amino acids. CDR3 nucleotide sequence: TGTGCCAGCAGCTTTAGGACTAGCGCGGAGGGGGAGCTGTTTTTT. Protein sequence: CASSFRTSAEGELFF.

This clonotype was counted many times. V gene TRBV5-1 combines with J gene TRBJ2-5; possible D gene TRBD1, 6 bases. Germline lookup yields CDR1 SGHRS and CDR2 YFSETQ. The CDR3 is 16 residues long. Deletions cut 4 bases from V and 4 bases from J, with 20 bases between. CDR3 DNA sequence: TGCGCCAGCAGCACCGCGGACAGCCCCAAGGTAGAGACCCAGTACTTC. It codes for CASSTADSPKVETQYF.

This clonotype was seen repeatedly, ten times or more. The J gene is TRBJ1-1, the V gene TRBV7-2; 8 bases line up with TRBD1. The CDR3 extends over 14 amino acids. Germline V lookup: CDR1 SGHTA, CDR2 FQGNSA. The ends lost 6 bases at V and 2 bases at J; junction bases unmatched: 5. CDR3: CASSRQGLNTEAFF. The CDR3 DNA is TGTGCCAGCAGTCGACAGGGGTTAAACACTGAAGCTTTCTTT.